What follows are 6 T cell receptor beta chains derived from one specimen sequenced in a study of T cell responses to AZD1222 COVID-19 vaccine. Profiled with immunoSEQ multiplex PCR; TCRdb holds only in-frame clones, not every one. Seen here are tens of thousands of clones, roughly nine tenths observed once, and the top ten hold around 2.2%. Sequenced material: peripheral blood, taken on day 0 of AZD1222 vaccination. Receptor source: an adult in good health.

This chain links TRBV5-4 with TRBJ1-2; D is possibly TRBD1 (6 bases). The ends were cut back, 4 bases at V and 2 bases at J, with 21 bases in the middle. The CDR3 spans 17 residues. Germline values: CDR1 SGHNT, CDR2 YYREEE (reference sequence). Here the CDR3 reads CASSLRVGGARNYGYTF. The CDR3 DNA is TGTGCCAGCAGCCTAAGGGTTGGGGGGGCGAGGAACTATGGCTACACCTTC.

The gene calls are TRBV10-2 and TRBJ1-2; TRBD1 might be the D (6 bases). The V gene's germline CDR1 is WSHSY and CDR2 SAAADI. The length of the CDR3 is 15 residues. V lost 6 bases, J lost 6 bases, and 20 bases lay in between. This CDR3 is CASSAGVGGLHGYTF. The CDR3 nucleotides read TGCGCCAGCAGCGCCGGCGTGGGGGGCCTCCATGGCTACACCTTC.

J is TRBJ1-1 and V is TRBV3-1 (or the pseudogene TRBV3-2); D unresolved. The germline V gene has CDR1 LGHDT and CDR2 YNNKEL (reference sequence). V shed 1 base and J shed 1 base, with 13 bases lying between them. The CDR3 length is 16 residues. CDR3 protein: CASSQVESVRNTEAFF. The CDR3 nucleotides are TGTGCCAGCAGCCAAGTCGAGAGTGTCAGGAACACTGAAGCTTTCTTT.

The chain carries TRBV19 and TRBJ2-2; 10 bases match TRBD2. The CDR3 is made up of 18 amino acids. Trimming removed 3 bases from V and 4 bases from J; junction bases left unmatched: 11. Germline V gene lookup returns CDR1 LNHDA and CDR2 SQIVND (reference sequence). The CDR3 DNA reads TGTGCCAGTAGTATCGTAGCGGGAGGTTTCAGGGGCACCGGGGAGCTGTTTTTT. This translates into CASSIVAGGFRGTGELFF.

The chain employs TRBV5-1 and TRBJ2-5, with D possibly matching TRBD1 (5 bases). V lost 0 bases and J 11 bases, leaving 14 bases between the germline ends. Germline V gene sequence: CDR1 SGHRS, CDR2 YFSETQ. The CDR3 consists of 13 residues. The CDR3 loop is CASSLGAGALQYF. CDR3 nucleotide sequence: TGCGCCAGCAGCTTGGGGGCTGGGGCCCTTCAGTACTTC.

This clone was seen more than once but under ten times. The chain employs TRBV5-4 and TRBJ2-5; tentatively, D is TRBD1 or TRBD2 (5 bases each). Deletions cut 5 bases from V and 5 bases from J, with 13 bases between. Per the germline V gene, CDR1 is SGHNT and CDR2 is YYREEE (reference sequence). This CDR3 region has 13 residues. The CDR3 nucleotides read TGTGCCAGCAGGCGTGTGGGGGAGGAGACCCAGTACTTC. It translates to CASRRVGEETQYF.